These 20 T cell receptor beta chains were sequenced from one sample in a study of PD-1 blockade in classical Hodgkin lymphoma. Each patient relapsed following autologous stem cell transplantation, and prior brentuximab vedotin exposure differed. Repertoires were generated with immunoSEQ multiplex PCR, while TCRdb's copy carries only in-frame clones and drops some. Of about 26,000 clones listed, approximately 67% were seen once; the top ten hold over 9.5%. The sequencing here drew on peripheral blood mononuclear cells (PBMCs), taken before the second cycle of nivolumab. The receptors come from a human donor with classical Hodgkin lymphoma.

The genes are TRBV19 and TRBJ2-7, with TRBD2 matching 12 bases. The germline V gene encodes CDR1 LNHDA and CDR2 SQIVND (reference sequence). CDR3 size: 15 residues. V shed 9 bases and J 6 bases; nucleotides not matched to a gene: 12. This CDR3 reads CASRTSGEYAAEQYF. For the CDR3, the DNA is TGTGCCAGCAGGACTAGCGGGGAATACGCAGCCGAGCAGTACTTC.

This clone is judged medium-sized. This chain links TRBV28 with TRBJ2-7, with TRBD1 matching 8 bases. V gave up 4 bases and J gave up 9 bases; unmatched junction bases: 11. Germline values: CDR1 MDHEN, CDR2 SYDVKM. CDR3 length equals 14 residues. DNA of the CDR3: TGTGCCAGCAGTTCAGGGGGCTCCACCCTGGGGCAGTACTTC. Protein product: CASSSGGSTLGQYF. Supplemented by reference TRBV28 and TRBJ2-7, the full variable domain reads DVKVTQSSRYLVKRTGEKVFLECVQDMDHENMFWYRQDPGLGLRLIYFSYDVKMKEKGDIPEGYSVSREKKERFSLILESASTNQTSMYLCASSSGGSTLGQYFGPGTRLTVT.

The V and J genes are TRBV7-2 and TRBJ2-7; TRBD1 matches 8 bases. Germline V lookup: CDR1 SGHTA, CDR2 FQGNSA. The CDR3 contains 16 residues. V was pared by 5 bases and J by 0 bases, with 9 bases of the junction left unmatched. CDR3: CASSLRGPPSSYEQYF. DNA for the CDR3: TGTGCCAGCAGCCTCAGGGGGCCCCCGAGCTCCTACGAGCAGTACTTC.

V and J are TRBV5-1 and TRBJ2-2, with 9 bases matching TRBD1. Germline trimming cut 4 bases from V and 6 bases from J; bases unmatched to any gene: 4. The germline V gene encodes CDR1 SGHRS and CDR2 YFSETQ. This CDR3 is built from 14 residues. In DNA form, the CDR3 reads TGCGCCAGCAGCGGACAGGGGAAGTCCGGGGAGCTGTTTTTT. Translation: CASSGQGKSGELFF.

V usage is TRBV6-5 and J usage is TRBJ2-7; D is possibly TRBD1 (5 bases). V lost 2 bases and J lost 3, with 14 bases in between. CDR3 length: 15 amino acids. Germline V gene sequence: CDR1 MNHEY, CDR2 SVGAGI. This CDR3 is CASSYIRVGDYEQYF. The CDR3 region has the DNA TGTGCCAGCAGTTACATCAGGGTAGGGGACTACGAGCAGTACTTC.

CDR3 region: CASSLDPGVTTEAFF. CDR3 nucleotide sequence: TGTGCCAGCAGCTTAGATCCCGGGGTGACCACTGAAGCTTTCTTT. This sequence joins TRBV7-9 and TRBJ1-1; D not certain. This CDR3 is built from 15 residues. The V end was cut by 1 base, the J end by 4 bases, with 13 bases between. Germline V lookup: CDR1 SEHNR, CDR2 FQNEAQ (reference sequence).

The CDR3 loop reads CASSLEAVWRDYGYTF. The CDR3 region has the DNA TGCGCCAGCAGCTTGGAAGCCGTTTGGCGGGACTATGGCTACACCTTC. The V and J genes are TRBV5-1 and TRBJ1-2, with unresolved D. CDR3 length: 16 amino acids. CDR1 is SGHRS and CDR2 is YFSETQ in the germline V gene. V shed 0 bases and J shed 3 bases, with 15 bases lying between them.

The chain carries TRBV5-1 and TRBJ2-2; TRBD2 might be the D (6 bases). V lost 7 bases and J 0 bases, leaving 13 bases between the germline ends. Germline V gene data show CDR1 as SGHRS and CDR2 as YFSETQ. The CDR3 covers 15 residues. The CDR3 reads CASRWGDSNTGELFF. The CDR3 region has the DNA TGCGCCAGCCGATGGGGGGACTCGAACACCGGGGAGCTGTTTTTT.

This clone appeared a single time. The chain recombines TRBV9 with TRBJ1-2; 10 bases match TRBD1. The J segment lost 8 bases and the V segment lost 3 bases, leaving 7 bases of the junction unmatched. The germline V gene has CDR1 SGDLS and CDR2 YYNGEE. This CDR3 comprises 14 residues. The CDR3 sequence is CASSAGGQGQGYTF. The CDR3 nucleotides are TGTGCCAGCAGCGCCGGGGGACAGGGGCAAGGCTACACCTTC.

V and J are TRBV7-2 and TRBJ2-3, with D perhaps matching TRBD2 (7 bases). Germline V gene sequence: CDR1 SGHTA, CDR2 FQGNSA. The CDR3 length is 15 residues. V was clipped by 8 bases and J by 2 bases, with 17 bases between them. For the CDR3, the DNA is TGTGCCAGCGGTAGGCGGGGGCTTAACACAGATACGCAGTATTTT. Its protein product is CASGRRGLNTDTQYF. The variable domain in full, completed from reference TRBV7-2 and TRBJ2-3, reads GAGVSQSPSNKVTEKGKDVELRCDPISGHTALYWYRQSLGQGLEFLIYFQGNSAPDKSGLPSDRFSAERTGGSVSTLTIQRTQQEDSAVYLCASGRRGLNTDTQYFGPGTRLTVL.

This clone was detected a few times. This chain joins TRBV5-1 and TRBJ1-1, with a possible D match to TRBD1 (6 bases). Germline CDR1 SGHRS, CDR2 YFSETQ. V lost 2 bases, J lost 6 bases, and 26 bases lay in between. The CDR3 has 18 residues. CDR3 loop: CASSFGGFRQRQGSEAFF. The CDR3 bases are TGCGCCAGCAGCTTTGGGGGCTTTCGACAGCGCCAGGGGTCTGAAGCTTTCTTT.

The chain has TRBV7-6 and TRBJ2-2, with TRBD2 as a possible D gene (6 bases). This CDR3 has 15 amino acids. Trimming took 5 bases from V and 6 from J, leaving 16 bases between them. CDR1 and CDR2 (germline): SGHVS, FNYEAQ. The CDR3, as DNA: TGTGCCAGCAGCGGGCTGAACGGGGGTGCCGGGGAGCTGTTTTTT. Translated: CASSGLNGGAGELFF.

The CDR3 sequence: CASSRNRGLAGMYEQYF. The CDR3 nucleotides are TGTGCCAGCAGCAGGAACAGGGGACTAGCGGGCATGTACGAGCAGTACTTC. This sequence joins TRBV5-5 and TRBJ2-7; 12 positions match TRBD2. The CDR3 sequence is 17 residues long. Germline CDR1 and CDR2: SGHKS and YYEKEE (reference sequence). V gave up 4 bases and J gave up 4 bases; unmatched junction bases: 12.

The chain has TRBV14 and TRBJ2-7; D unresolved. The CDR3 contains 14 residues. Trimming cost V 1 base and J 2 bases, with 9 bases left between them. Germline CDR1 SGHDN, CDR2 FVKESK. The CDR3 protein is CASSQVTWAYEQYF. CDR3 nucleotides: TGTGCCAGCAGCCAAGTGACGTGGGCCTACGAGCAGTACTTC.

CDR3 DNA: TGTGCCAGCAGCGTAGGGGAAAATCAGCCCCAGCATTTT. Translated, it gives CASSVGENQPQHF. The genes are TRBV9 and TRBJ1-5; unclear D gene. V gave up 0 bases and J gave up 4 bases, with 5 bases separating them. CDR3 size: 13 residues. The V gene's germline CDR1 is SGDLS and CDR2 YYNGEE.

The V and J genes are TRBV28 and TRBJ1-5; TRBD1 is a possible D gene (5 bases). The germline V and J ends were trimmed by 2 bases and 6 bases, with 8 bases remaining between them. Looked up from germline, CDR1 is MDHEN and CDR2 is SYDVKM. The CDR3 has 13 residues. The CDR3 sequence is CASSLGATQPQHF. CDR3 nucleotides: TGTGCCAGCAGTTTAGGGGCGACTCAGCCCCAGCATTTT.

This sequence joins TRBV30 and TRBJ2-7, with 7 bases identical to TRBD1. From germline, CDR1 is GTSNPN and CDR2 SVGIG (reference sequence). Trimming took 4 bases from V and 0 from J; bases not matched to a gene: 3. This CDR3 has 13 residues. CDR3 nucleotide sequence: TGTGCCTGGAACAGGGGCCACTCCTACGAGCAGTACTTC. Protein product: CAWNRGHSYEQYF.

V gene TRBV6-5 combines with J gene TRBJ2-7; D is unresolved. The germline V gene has CDR1 MNHEY and CDR2 SVGAGI. V lost 6 bases to trimming and J lost 2 bases, with 17 bases between them. The CDR3 has 15 amino acids. CDR3 in amino acids: CASRSGRITAYEQYF. For the CDR3, the DNA is TGTGCCAGCAGGAGTGGGCGAATCACTGCCTACGAGCAGTACTTC.

This clone was observed a handful of times. This rearrangement joins TRBV30 to TRBJ2-6, with 11 bases lining up with TRBD1. CDR1 and CDR2 from the germline V gene are GTSNPN and SVGIG (reference sequence). V lost 0 bases to trimming and J lost 3 bases; unmatched junction nucleotides: 4. This CDR3 has 17 amino acids. CDR3: CAWSVDRGLIGANVLTF. Here the CDR3 DNA reads TGTGCCTGGAGTGTGGACAGGGGGCTCATTGGGGCCAACGTCCTGACTTTC. The whole variable domain, filled in from reference TRBV30 and TRBJ2-6, reads SQTIHQWPATLVQPVGSPLSLECTVEGTSNPNLYWYRQAAGRGLQLLFYSVGIGQISSEVPQNLSASRPQDRQFILSSKKLLLSDSGFYLCAWSVDRGLIGANVLTFGAGSRLTVL.

The J gene is TRBJ1-2, the V gene TRBV15, with no clear D. The CDR3 has 12 amino acids. The germline V and J ends were trimmed by 0 bases and 14 bases, with 13 bases remaining between them. Germline values: CDR1 LNHNV, CDR2 YYDKDF (reference sequence). CDR3 region: CATSRDLATRTF. Here the CDR3 DNA reads TGTGCCACCAGCAGAGATTTGGCGACTAGGACCTTC.